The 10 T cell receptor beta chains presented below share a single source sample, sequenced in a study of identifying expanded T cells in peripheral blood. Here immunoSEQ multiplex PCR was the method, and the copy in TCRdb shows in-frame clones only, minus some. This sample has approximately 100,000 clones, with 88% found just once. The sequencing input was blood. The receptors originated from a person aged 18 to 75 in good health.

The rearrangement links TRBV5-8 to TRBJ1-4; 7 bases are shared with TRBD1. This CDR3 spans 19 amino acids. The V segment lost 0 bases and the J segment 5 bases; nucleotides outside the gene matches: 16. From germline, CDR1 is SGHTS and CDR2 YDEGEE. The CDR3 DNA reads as TGTGCCAGCAGCTTGGGATTGTCGCGGGCACAGGGGTGGAATGAAAAACTGTTTTTT. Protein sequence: CASSLGLSRAQGWNEKLFF.

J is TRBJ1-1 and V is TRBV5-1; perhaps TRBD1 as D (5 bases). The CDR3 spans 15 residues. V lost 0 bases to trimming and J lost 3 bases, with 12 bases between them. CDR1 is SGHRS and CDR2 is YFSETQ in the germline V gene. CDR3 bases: TGCGCCAGCAGCTTGGGACAGACCAGTTACACTGAAGCTTTCTTT. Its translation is CASSLGQTSYTEAFF.

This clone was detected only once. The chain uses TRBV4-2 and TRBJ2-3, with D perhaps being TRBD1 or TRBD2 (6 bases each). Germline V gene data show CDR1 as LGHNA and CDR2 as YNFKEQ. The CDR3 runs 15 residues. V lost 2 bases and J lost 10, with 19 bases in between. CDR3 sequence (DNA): TGTGCCAGCAGCCAACGGGGGCCAGGACTTGAGGCGCAGTATTTT. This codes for CASSQRGPGLEAQYF.

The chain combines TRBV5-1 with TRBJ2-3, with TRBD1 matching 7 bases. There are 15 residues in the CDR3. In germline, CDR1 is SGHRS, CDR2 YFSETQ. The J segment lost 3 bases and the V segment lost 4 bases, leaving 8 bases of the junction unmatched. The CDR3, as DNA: TGCGCCAGCAGCATGGGGGCAGGGGGTACAGATACGCAGTATTTT. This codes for CASSMGAGGTDTQYF.

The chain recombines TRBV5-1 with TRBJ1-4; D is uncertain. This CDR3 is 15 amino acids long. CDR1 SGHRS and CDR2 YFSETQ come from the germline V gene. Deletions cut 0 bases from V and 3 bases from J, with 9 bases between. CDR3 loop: CASSLAPDPNEKLFF. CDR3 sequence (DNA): TGCGCCAGCAGCTTGGCCCCGGACCCTAATGAAAAACTGTTTTTT.

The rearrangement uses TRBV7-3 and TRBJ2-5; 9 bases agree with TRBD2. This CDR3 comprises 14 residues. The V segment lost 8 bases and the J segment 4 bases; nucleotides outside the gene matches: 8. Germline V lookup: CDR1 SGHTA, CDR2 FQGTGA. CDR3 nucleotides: TGTGCCAGCCGCAATAGCGGGAGAGGAGAGACCCAGTACTTC. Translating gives CASRNSGRGETQYF.

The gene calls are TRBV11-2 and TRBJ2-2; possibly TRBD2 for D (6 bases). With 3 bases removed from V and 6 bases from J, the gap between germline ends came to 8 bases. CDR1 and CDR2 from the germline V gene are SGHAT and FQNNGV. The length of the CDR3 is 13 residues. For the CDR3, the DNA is TGTGCCAGCAGCTTGCCGGGGGCCGGGGAGCTGTTTTTT. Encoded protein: CASSLPGAGELFF. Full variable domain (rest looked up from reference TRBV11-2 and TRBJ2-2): EAGVAQSPRYKIIEKRQSVAFWCNPISGHATLYWYQQILGQGPKLLIQFQNNGVVDDSQLPKDRFSAERLKGVDSTLKIQPAKLEDSAVYLCASSLPGAGELFFGEGSRLTVL.

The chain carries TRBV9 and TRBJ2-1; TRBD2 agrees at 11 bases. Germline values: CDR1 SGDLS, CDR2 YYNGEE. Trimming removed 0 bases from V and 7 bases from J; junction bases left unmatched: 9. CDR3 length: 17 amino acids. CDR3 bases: TGTGCCAGCAGCGTAGGGCTAGCGGGGGGTGGCTTTAATGAGCAGTTCTTC. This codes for CASSVGLAGGGFNEQFF. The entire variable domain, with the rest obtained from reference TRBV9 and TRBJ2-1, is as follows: DSGVTQTPKHLITATGQRVTLRCSPRSGDLSVYWYQQSLDQGLQFLIQYYNGEERAKGNILERFSAQQFPDLHSELNLSSLELGDSALYFCASSVGLAGGGFNEQFFGPGTRLTVL.

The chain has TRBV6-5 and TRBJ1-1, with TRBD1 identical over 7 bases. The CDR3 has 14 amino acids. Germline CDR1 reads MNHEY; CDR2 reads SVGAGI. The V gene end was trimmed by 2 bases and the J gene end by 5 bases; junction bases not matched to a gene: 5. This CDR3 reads CASSYRQGKTEAFF. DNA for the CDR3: TGTGCCAGCAGTTACAGACAGGGAAAGACTGAAGCTTTCTTT.

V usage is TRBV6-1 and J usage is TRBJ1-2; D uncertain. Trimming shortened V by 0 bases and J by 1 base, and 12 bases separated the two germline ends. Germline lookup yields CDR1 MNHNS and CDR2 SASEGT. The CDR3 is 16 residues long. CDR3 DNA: TGTGCCAGCAGTGAAGCAAACTGGAAGGGTAACTATGGCTACACCTTC. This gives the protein CASSEANWKGNYGYTF.